Listed below are T cell receptor beta chains from one sample, sequenced in a study of blood T cell repertoires in COVID-19. Sequencing was performed with immunoSEQ multiplex PCR; in TCRdb, only in-frame clones are kept and a portion is missing. This table has 470,000 or so clones, 70% to 90% appearing once. The sample was peripheral blood. These receptors were obtained from a human donor in a cohort sampled during active COVID-19. Each CDR3 is given with its conserved first and last residue. A D gene is named only where the DNA matches it firmly. Clone sizes are given selectively: once, few, many, or a class where the clone is expanded.

V: TRBV9
J: TRBJ2-3
D: -
size: -
DNA: TGTGCCAGCAGCGTAGGAAGCGGCACAGATACGCAGTATTTT
CDR3: CASSVGSGTDTQYF

V: TRBV9
J: TRBJ1-6
D: TRBD1
size: -
DNA: TGTGCCAGCAGCGCGACAGGGGGTTATTCACCCCTCCACTTT
CDR3: CASSATGGYSPLHF

V: TRBV7-8
J: TRBJ1-1
D: -
size: -
DNA: TGTGCCAGCAGCACCGGGACATGGGACGCGGCTTTCTTT
CDR3: CASSTGTWDAAFF

V: TRBV2
J: TRBJ2-2
D: TRBD2
size: few
DNA: TGTGCCAGCAGTGAAACCCACGCGGGAGAGTACACCGGGGAGCTGTTTTTT
CDR3: CASSETHAGEYTGELFF

V: TRBV7-9
J: TRBJ2-1
D: TRBD2
size: -
DNA: TGTGCCAGCAGCATACTGCGGGTAGCGGGACTTACGAATGAGCAGTTCTTC
CDR3: CASSILRVAGLTNEQFF

V: TRBV7-2
J: TRBJ2-5
D: TRBD2
size: -
DNA: TGTGCCAGCAGCTTAGCCTCTAGCGGGGTGGAGACCCAGTACTTC
CDR3: CASSLASSGVETQYF

V: TRBV14
J: TRBJ2-7
D: -
size: -
DNA: TGTGCCAGCAGCCAAGATGGGGGGACAGCGGTGGCCTACGAGCAGTACTTC
CDR3: CASSQDGGTAVAYEQYF

V: TRBV27
J: TRBJ2-7
D: TRBD2
size: -
DNA: TGTGCCAGCAGTTTATTGGGGACTAGCGGCGAGCAGTACTTC
CDR3: CASSLLGTSGEQYF

V: TRBV7-2
J: TRBJ2-3
D: -
size: -
DNA: TGTGCCAGCAGCGAAGCGGGCGTAGCGGCAGGCACAGATACGCAGTATTTT
CDR3: CASSEAGVAAGTDTQYF

V: TRBV11-2
J: TRBJ1-1
D: -
size: -
DNA: TGTGCCAGCAGCTTATTGAGGGTGAACACTGAAGCTTTCTTT
CDR3: CASSLLRVNTEAFF

V: TRBV5-1
J: TRBJ1-1
D: -
size: -
DNA: TGCGCCAGCAGCCAGCGGAGAGGGAACACTGAAGCTTTCTTT
CDR3: CASSQRRGNTEAFF

V: TRBV7-2
J: TRBJ1-5
D: -
size: -
DNA: TGTGCCAGCAGCTTAGGGGAGGGGCCCCAGCATTTT
CDR3: CASSLGEGPQHF

V: TRBV4-2
J: TRBJ1-5
D: -
size: -
DNA: TGTGCCAGCAGCCCTCAGGGTTATAGCAATCAGCCCCAGCATTTT
CDR3: CASSPQGYSNQPQHF

V: TRBV28
J: TRBJ2-4
D: TRBD2
size: -
DNA: TGTGCCAGCTCCTACCCGGGGGGTGGTGCCAAAAACATTCAGTACTTC
CDR3: CASSYPGGGAKNIQYF

V: TRBV7-8
J: TRBJ2-4
D: -
size: -
DNA: TGTGCCAGCAGCTCCCGGACCGAGGGAAACATTCAGTACTTC
CDR3: CASSSRTEGNIQYF

V: TRBV27
J: TRBJ1-5
D: TRBD1
size: -
DNA: TGTGCCAGTAGGACAGGGGACAATCAGCCCCAGCATTTT
CDR3: CASRTGDNQPQHF

V: TRBV7-3
J: TRBJ2-5
D: -
size: -
DNA: TGTGCCAGCAGCTTAACGCCCATGGGGGGTGGGGAGACCCAGTACTTC
CDR3: CASSLTPMGGGETQYF

V: TRBV29-1
J: TRBJ1-2
D: TRBD1
size: -
DNA: TGCAGCTTTACAGGGGCCGGCAACTATGGCTACACCTTC
CDR3: CSFTGAGNYGYTF

V: TRBV4-1
J: TRBJ2-1
D: TRBD2
size: -
DNA: TGCGCCAGCAGCCCTGCTAGCGGGAGTTTGAATGAGCAGTTCTTC
CDR3: CASSPASGSLNEQFF

V: TRBV28
J: TRBJ2-7
D: -
size: once
DNA: TGTGCCAGCAGTTTGGTCCAGGGGTTGAACGAGCAGTACTTC
CDR3: CASSLVQGLNEQYF

V: TRBV18
J: TRBJ1-5
D: TRBD1
size: -
DNA: TGTGCCAGCTCTACACAAGGGGGCTATCAGCCCCAGCATTTT
CDR3: CASSTQGGYQPQHF

V: TRBV5-1
J: TRBJ2-3
D: -
size: -
DNA: TGCGCCAGCAGCCGGCGGGATTTGGGGGATACGCAGTATTTT
CDR3: CASSRRDLGDTQYF

V: TRBV30
J: TRBJ2-5
D: TRBD1
size: -
DNA: TGTGCCTGGAAAAGGACAGGAGCGTACCAAGAGACCCAGTACTTC
CDR3: CAWKRTGAYQETQYF

V: TRBV6-4
J: TRBJ2-2
D: -
size: -
DNA: TGTGCCAGCAGTGCCGGGACTGGGAACACCGGGGAGCTGTTTTTT
CDR3: CASSAGTGNTGELFF

V: TRBV18
J: TRBJ2-3
D: TRBD1
size: -
DNA: TGTGCCAGCTCCCCTAGGGGGACAGCCACAGATACGCAGTATTTT
CDR3: CASSPRGTATDTQYF

V: TRBV5-4
J: TRBJ2-5
D: -
size: -
DNA: TGTGCCAGCAGCGCGGCGGTCCAAGAGACCCAGTACTTC
CDR3: CASSAAVQETQYF

V: TRBV7-9
J: TRBJ1-4
D: -
size: -
DNA: TGTGCCAGCAGAGTGAGGGAGGGAACTAATGAAAAACTGTTTTTT
CDR3: CASRVREGTNEKLFF

V: TRBV6-6
J: TRBJ2-3
D: TRBD1
size: -
DNA: TGTGCCAGCAGTTACCCGGGACAGGGAGCAGATACGCAGTATTTT
CDR3: CASSYPGQGADTQYF

V: TRBV30
J: TRBJ2-7
D: TRBD2
size: -
DNA: TGTGCCTGGAGTGTAAAATGGACTAGCGGGAGTAGGTACGAGCAGTACTTC
CDR3: CAWSVKWTSGSRYEQYF

V: TRBV4-1
J: TRBJ1-5
D: -
size: -
DNA: TGCGCCAGCAGCCAAGATCTTTTATTTCAGCCCCAGCATTTT
CDR3: CASSQDLLFQPQHF

V: TRBV7-2
J: TRBJ2-3
D: -
size: -
DNA: TGTGCCAGCAGCTTAGTATATAGCTTCCCAGATACGCAGTATTTT
CDR3: CASSLVYSFPDTQYF

V: TRBV28
J: TRBJ1-2
D: TRBD1
size: -
DNA: TGTGCCAGCAGCGACAGGGGGCCCTATGGCTACACCTTC
CDR3: CASSDRGPYGYTF

V: TRBV12-3/TRBV12-4
J: TRBJ2-3
D: TRBD2
size: -
DNA: TGTGCCAGCACCAGCGGGAGTATGAATACGCAGTATTTT
CDR3: CASTSGSMNTQYF

V: TRBV7-9
J: TRBJ2-7
D: -
size: -
DNA: TGTGCCAGCAGCTTATACAGCGGGTCCGAGCAGTACTTC
CDR3: CASSLYSGSEQYF

V: TRBV28
J: TRBJ1-6
D: TRBD1
size: few
DNA: TGTGCCAGCAGTAACCCACAGGGGAGCAATTCACCCCTCCACTTT
CDR3: CASSNPQGSNSPLHF

V: TRBV25-1
J: TRBJ1-2
D: -
size: -
DNA: TGTGCCAGCAGGGCACCGGGGGGGGACCTCTATGGCTACACCTTC
CDR3: CASRAPGGDLYGYTF

V: TRBV30
J: TRBJ2-3
D: TRBD1
size: -
DNA: TGTGCCTGGAGTAGGGACAGGAGTTTCCGCACAGATACGCAGTATTTT
CDR3: CAWSRDRSFRTDTQYF

V: TRBV30
J: TRBJ1-5
D: -
size: -
DNA: TGTGCCTGGAGTGTCTGGGCACGCCATAGCAATCAGCCCCAGCATTTT
CDR3: CAWSVWARHSNQPQHF

V: TRBV6-5
J: TRBJ2-7
D: TRBD2
size: -
DNA: TGTGCCAGCCGGGGACTAGCGGACTCCTACGAGCAGTACTTC
CDR3: CASRGLADSYEQYF

V: TRBV30
J: TRBJ2-6
D: -
size: -
DNA: TGTGCCTGGAGTGTGGAGAGGTGGTCTGGGGCCAACGTCCTGACTTTC
CDR3: CAWSVERWSGANVLTF

V: TRBV29-1
J: TRBJ1-1
D: -
size: -
DNA: TGCAGCGTCAGGGTAATGAACACTGAAGCTTTCTTT
CDR3: CSVRVMNTEAFF

V: TRBV7-8
J: TRBJ2-3
D: -
size: -
DNA: TGTGCCAGCAGCCCTTATGTGTCCTCTAGCACAGATACGCAGTATTTT
CDR3: CASSPYVSSSTDTQYF

V: TRBV7-3
J: TRBJ1-1
D: -
size: once
DNA: TGTGCCAGCAGCTTAACGAGACAGCCGAACACTGAAGCTTTCTTT
CDR3: CASSLTRQPNTEAFF

V: TRBV7-3
J: TRBJ2-3
D: -
size: once
DNA: TGTGCCAGCAGCTTCAGGGGCTCAGATACGCAGTATTTT
CDR3: CASSFRGSDTQYF

V: TRBV28
J: TRBJ1-1
D: -
size: -
DNA: TGTGCCAGCAGTTTGGGGGGTTCGGCAGGCCGGAAGGACACTGAAGCTTTCTTT
CDR3: CASSLGGSAGRKDTEAFF

V: TRBV30
J: TRBJ1-5
D: -
size: -
DNA: TGTGCCTGGAGTAGGGCGGGGGGCCCTCAGCCCCAGCATTTT
CDR3: CAWSRAGGPQPQHF